The clone carrying this TCR beta chain has at least ten counts. This record belongs to a study of T cells after yellow fever vaccination. The CDR3 totals 14 residues. Germline loops: CDR1 SGHVS, CDR2 FNYEAQ. V gave up 5 bases and J gave up 7 bases; unmatched junction bases: 5. TCRdb called the 5' RACE reads again in MiXCR, with one record for every CDR3 protein. The sample has about 73,000 distinct CDR3 sequences, around 7.3% seen once. The chain uses TRBV7-6 and TRBJ2-2; 9 bases match TRBD1. The sequence was obtained from a man aged 30-40 years who received the YFV17D yellow fever vaccine. The source material was CD8+ T cells sorted from PBMCs, sampled on the day of the yellow fever booster vaccination. The CDR3 spells CASSPTGGIGELFF. The CDR3 bases are TGTGCCAGCAGCCCAACAGGGGGCATCGGGGAGCTGTTTTTT.